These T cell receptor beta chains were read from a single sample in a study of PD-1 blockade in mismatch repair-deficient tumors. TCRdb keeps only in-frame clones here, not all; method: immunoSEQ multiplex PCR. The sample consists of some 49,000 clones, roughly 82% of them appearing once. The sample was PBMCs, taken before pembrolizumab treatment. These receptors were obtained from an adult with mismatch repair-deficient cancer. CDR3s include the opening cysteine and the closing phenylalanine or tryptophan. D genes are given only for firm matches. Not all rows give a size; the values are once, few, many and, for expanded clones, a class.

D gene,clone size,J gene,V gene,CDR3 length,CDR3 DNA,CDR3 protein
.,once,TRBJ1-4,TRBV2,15,TGTGCCAGCAGTGAATGGACCTCAACTAATGAAAAACTGTTTTTT,CASSEWTSTNEKLFF
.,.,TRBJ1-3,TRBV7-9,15,TGTGCCAGCAGTCTTAGTCGGGGGACTGGAAACACCATATATTTT,CASSLSRGTGNTIYF
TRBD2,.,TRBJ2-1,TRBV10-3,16,TGTGCCATCAGTGAGCGGACTAGCTCGATAGACAATGAGCAGTTCTTC,CAISERTSSIDNEQFF
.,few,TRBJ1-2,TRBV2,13,TGTGCCAGCAGTGAGTTGAGTAACTATGGCTACACCTTC,CASSELSNYGYTF
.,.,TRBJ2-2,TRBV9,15,TGTGCCAGCAGCGTAGGGTCAGAAAACACCGGGGAGCTGTTTTTT,CASSVGSENTGELFF
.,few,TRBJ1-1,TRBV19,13,TGTGCCAGTACCGACCGACAGGCGTGGATAACTTTCTTT,CASTDRQAWITFF
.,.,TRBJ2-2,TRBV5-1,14,TGCGCCAGCAGCTTGGCGCAGGGTACCGGGGAGCTGTTTTTT,CASSLAQGTGELFF
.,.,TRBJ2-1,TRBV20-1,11,TGCAGTGTAAGAGACTCGGGTGAGCAGTTCTTC,CSVRDSGEQFF
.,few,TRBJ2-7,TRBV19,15,TGTGCCAGTAGTACCGGCGAGTGGGTAACCTACGAGCAGTACTTC,CASSTGEWVTYEQYF
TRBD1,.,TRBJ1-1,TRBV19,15,TGTGCCAGTAGTATAGACCGGGACAGGGGGGCTGAAGCTTTCTTT,CASSIDRDRGAEAFF
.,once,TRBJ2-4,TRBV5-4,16,TGTGCCAGCAGCCCCGACGGCACTCTAGCCAAAAACATTCAGTACTTC,CASSPDGTLAKNIQYF
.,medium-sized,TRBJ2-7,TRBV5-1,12,TGCGCCAGCAGCCCGGAACGGGGCGAGCAGTACTTC,CASSPERGEQYF
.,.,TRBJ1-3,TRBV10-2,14,TGCGCCAGCAGTGATGGATTCTCTGGAAACACCATATATTTT,CASSDGFSGNTIYF
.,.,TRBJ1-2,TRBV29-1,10,TGCAGCGTTGATGAGGCGGGCTACACCTTC,CSVDEAGYTF
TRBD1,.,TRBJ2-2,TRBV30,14,TGTGCCTGGGGACAGGGGACAGTCACCGGGGAGCTGTTTTTT,CAWGQGTVTGELFF
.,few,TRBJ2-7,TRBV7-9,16,TGTGCCAGCAGCTTTTCACCGGGACATCCCTCCTACGAGCAGTACTTC,CASSFSPGHPSYEQYF
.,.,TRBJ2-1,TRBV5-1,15,TGCGCCAGCAGCTTGGGTCGCCAAATAGGTGGTGAGCAGTTCTTC,CASSLGRQIGGEQFF
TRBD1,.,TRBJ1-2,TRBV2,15,TGTGCCAGCAGTTCCCAGGGACAGCTCGGCGGAGGCTACACCTTC,CASSSQGQLGGGYTF
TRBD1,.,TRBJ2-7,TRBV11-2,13,TGTGCCAGCAGCTGGGGGACAGCGTTTGAGCAGTACTTC,CASSWGTAFEQYF
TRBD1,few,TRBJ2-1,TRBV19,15,TGTGCCAGTAGTATGCAGACAGGGGGTGGCAATGAGCAGTTCTTC,CASSMQTGGGNEQFF
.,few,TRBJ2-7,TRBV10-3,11,TGTGCCATCAGTGCGGCAGACGAGCAGTACTTC,CAISAADEQYF
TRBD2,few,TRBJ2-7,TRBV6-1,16,TGTGCCAGCAGTGAACCGGGGGGGACCAGCTCCTACGAGCAGTACTTC,CASSEPGGTSSYEQYF
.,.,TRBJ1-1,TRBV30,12,TGTGCCTCCCCGGGGTTTAACACTGAAGCTTTCTTT,CASPGFNTEAFF
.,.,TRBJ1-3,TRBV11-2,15,TGTGCCAGCAGCTTAGGTTTAAGCTCTGGAAACACCATATATTTT,CASSLGLSSGNTIYF
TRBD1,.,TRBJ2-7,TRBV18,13,TGTGCCAGCTCACCTGGGACAGGGGGCGAGCAGTACTTC,CASSPGTGGEQYF
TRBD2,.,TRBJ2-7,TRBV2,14,TGTGCCAGCAGTGAAGCACTAGCGGGAGTCGAGCAGTACTTC,CASSEALAGVEQYF
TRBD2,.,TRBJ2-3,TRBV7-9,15,TGTGCCAGCAGCAGGACTAGCGGGAGCACAGATACGCAGTATTTT,CASSRTSGSTDTQYF
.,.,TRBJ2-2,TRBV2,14,TGTGCCAGCATTTACACCGCGAACACCGGGGAGCTGTTTTTT,CASIYTANTGELFF